Sequencing of this T cell receptor beta chain was carried out in a study of blood T cell repertoires in COVID-19. Study overall: Samples of COVID-19 (acute and convalescent) were obtained from the United States, Italy and Spain. PBMCs, B-cell-depleted T cells, or T cells provided the cDNA or gDNA that made up the material.

In the source study's methods: Reference gene primer amplification gave nucleated cell count estimates. This table comes from immunoSEQ multiplex PCR, and its TCRdb copy is limited to in-frame clones, with some not included. The V and J calls and clone size are taken from that table; D and trimming were inferred from the DNA. The table has around 170,000 clones, 88% seen once. From germline, CDR1 is SGHTA and CDR2 FQGNSA. Trimming took 5 bases from V and 4 from J; bases not matched to a gene: 8. The CDR3 spans 15 residues. Sequenced material: peripheral blood. The rearrangement joins TRBV7-2 to TRBJ1-2; 9 positions agree with TRBD1. The clonotype originates from a man in his sixties with acute or convalescent COVID-19. The CDR3 loop reads CASSPTDRGIYGYTF. CDR3 bases: TGTGCCAGCAGCCCCACGGACAGGGGAATCTATGGCTACACCTTC. Full variable domain (outside the CDR3, taken from reference TRBV7-2 and TRBJ1-2): GAGVSQSPSNKVTEKGKDVELRCDPISGHTALYWYRQSLGQGLEFLIYFQGNSAPDKSGLPSDRFSAERTGGSVSTLTIQRTQQEDSAVYLCASSPTDRGIYGYTFGSGTRLTVV.